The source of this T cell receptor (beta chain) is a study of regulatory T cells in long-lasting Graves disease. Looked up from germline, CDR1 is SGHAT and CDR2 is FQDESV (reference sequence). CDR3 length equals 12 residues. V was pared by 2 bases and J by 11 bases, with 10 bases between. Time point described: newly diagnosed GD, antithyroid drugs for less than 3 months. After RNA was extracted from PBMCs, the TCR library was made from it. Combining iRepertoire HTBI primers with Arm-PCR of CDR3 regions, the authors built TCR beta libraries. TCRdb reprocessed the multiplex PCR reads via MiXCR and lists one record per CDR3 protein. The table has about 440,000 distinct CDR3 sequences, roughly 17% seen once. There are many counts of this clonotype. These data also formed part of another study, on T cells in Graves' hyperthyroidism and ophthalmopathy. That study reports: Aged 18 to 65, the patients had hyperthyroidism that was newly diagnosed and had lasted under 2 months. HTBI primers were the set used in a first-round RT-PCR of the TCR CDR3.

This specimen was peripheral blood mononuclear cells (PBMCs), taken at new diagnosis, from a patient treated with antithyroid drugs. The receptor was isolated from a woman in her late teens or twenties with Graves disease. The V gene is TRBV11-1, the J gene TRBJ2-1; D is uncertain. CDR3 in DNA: TGTGCCAGCAGCTTATTTTCGAGCAAGCAGTTCTTC. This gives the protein CASSLFSSKQFF.